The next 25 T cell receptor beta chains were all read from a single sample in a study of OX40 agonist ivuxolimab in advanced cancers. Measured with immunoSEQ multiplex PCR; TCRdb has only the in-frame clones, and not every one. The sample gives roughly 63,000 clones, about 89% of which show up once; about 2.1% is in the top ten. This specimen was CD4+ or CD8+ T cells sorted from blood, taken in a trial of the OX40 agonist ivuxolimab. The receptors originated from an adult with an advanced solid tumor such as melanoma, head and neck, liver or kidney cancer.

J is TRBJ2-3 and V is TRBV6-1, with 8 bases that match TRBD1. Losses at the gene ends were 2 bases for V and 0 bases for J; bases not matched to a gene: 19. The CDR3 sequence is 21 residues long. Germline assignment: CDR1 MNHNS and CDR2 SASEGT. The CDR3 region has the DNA TGTGCCAGCAGTGAAAGAGCGGCCAGGGGGCAAAATTGGCTTAGCACAGATACGCAGTATTTT. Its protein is CASSERAARGQNWLSTDTQYF.

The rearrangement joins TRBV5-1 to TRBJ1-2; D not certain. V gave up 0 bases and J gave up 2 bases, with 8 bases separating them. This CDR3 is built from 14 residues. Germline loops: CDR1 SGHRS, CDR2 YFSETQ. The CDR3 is CASSLEGYNYGYTF. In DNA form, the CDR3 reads TGCGCCAGCAGCTTGGAGGGCTACAACTATGGCTACACCTTC.

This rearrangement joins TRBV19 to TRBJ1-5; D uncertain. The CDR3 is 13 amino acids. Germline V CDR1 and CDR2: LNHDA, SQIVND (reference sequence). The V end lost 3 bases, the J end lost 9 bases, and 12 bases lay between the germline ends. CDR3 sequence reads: CASSIGTRRPQHF. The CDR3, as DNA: TGTGCCAGTAGTATTGGTACCCGCCGGCCCCAGCATTTT.

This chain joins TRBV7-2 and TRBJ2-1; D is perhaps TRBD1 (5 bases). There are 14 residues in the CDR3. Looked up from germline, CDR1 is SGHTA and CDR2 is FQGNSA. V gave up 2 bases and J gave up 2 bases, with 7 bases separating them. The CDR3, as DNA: TGTGCCAGCAGCTTAAAGACAGCCTACAATGAGCAGTTCTTC. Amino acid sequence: CASSLKTAYNEQFF.

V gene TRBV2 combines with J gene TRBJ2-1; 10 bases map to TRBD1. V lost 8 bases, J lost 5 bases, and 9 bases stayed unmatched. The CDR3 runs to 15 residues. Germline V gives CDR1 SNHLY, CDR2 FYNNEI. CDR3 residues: CASGRQGARDNEQFF. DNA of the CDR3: TGTGCCAGCGGCAGACAGGGGGCAAGAGACAATGAGCAGTTCTTC.

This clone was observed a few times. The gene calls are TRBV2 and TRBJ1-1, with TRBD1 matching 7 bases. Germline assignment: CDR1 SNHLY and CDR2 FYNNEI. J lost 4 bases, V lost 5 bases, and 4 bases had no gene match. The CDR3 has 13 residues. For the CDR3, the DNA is TGTGCCAGCAGTCTGACAGGGACCACTGAAGCTTTCTTT. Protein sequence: CASSLTGTTEAFF.

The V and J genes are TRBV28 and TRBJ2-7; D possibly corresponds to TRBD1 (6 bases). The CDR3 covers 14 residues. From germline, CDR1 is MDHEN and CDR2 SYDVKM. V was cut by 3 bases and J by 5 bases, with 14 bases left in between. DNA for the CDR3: TGTGCCAGCAGTTTTCTTACAGGGACGGACGAGCAGTACTTC. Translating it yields CASSFLTGTDEQYF.

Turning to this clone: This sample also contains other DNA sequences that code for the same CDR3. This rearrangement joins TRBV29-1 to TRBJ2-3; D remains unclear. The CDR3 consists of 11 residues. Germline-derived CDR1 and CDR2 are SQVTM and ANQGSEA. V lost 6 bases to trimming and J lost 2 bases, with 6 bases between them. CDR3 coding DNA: TGCAGCGTCAGGCCCACAGATACGCAGTATTTT. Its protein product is CSVRPTDTQYF.

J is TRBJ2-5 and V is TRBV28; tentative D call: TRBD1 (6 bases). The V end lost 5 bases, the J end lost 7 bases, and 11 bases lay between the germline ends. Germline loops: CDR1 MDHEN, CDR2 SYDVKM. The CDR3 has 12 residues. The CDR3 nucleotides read TGTGCCAGCAGTGCAGGGGAAGGGACCCAGTACTTC. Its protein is CASSAGEGTQYF.

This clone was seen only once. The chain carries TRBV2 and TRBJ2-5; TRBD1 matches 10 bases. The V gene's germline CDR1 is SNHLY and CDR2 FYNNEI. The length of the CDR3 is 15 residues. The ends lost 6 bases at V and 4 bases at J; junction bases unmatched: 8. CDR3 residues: CASRGDRGTRETQYF. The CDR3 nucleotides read TGTGCCAGCAGGGGGGACAGGGGCACGAGAGAGACCCAGTACTTC.

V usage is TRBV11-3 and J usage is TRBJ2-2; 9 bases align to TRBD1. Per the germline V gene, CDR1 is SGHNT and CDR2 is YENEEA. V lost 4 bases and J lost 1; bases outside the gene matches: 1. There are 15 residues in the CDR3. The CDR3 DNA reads TGTGCCAGCAGCTCGGGACAGGGGAACACCGGGGAGCTGTTTTTT. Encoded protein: CASSSGQGNTGELFF. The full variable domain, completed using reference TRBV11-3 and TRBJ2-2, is EAGVVQSPRYKIIEKKQPVAFWCNPISGHNTLYWYLQNLGQGPELLIRYENEEAVDDSQLPKDRFSAERLKGVDSTLKIQPAELGDSAVYLCASSSGQGNTGELFFGEGSRLTVL.

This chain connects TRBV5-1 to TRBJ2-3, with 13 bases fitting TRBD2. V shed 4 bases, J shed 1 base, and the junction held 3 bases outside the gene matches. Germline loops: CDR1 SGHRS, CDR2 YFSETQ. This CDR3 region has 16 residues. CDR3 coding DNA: TGCGCCAGCAGCCCCGGACTAGCGGGGGGCACAGATACGCAGTATTTT. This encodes CASSPGLAGGTDTQYF.

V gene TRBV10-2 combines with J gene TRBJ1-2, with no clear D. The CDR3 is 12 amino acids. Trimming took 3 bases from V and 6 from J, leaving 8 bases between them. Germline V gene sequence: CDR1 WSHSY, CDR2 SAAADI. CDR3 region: CASSDSFDGYTF. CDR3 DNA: TGCGCCAGCAGTGACAGCTTCGATGGCTACACCTTC.

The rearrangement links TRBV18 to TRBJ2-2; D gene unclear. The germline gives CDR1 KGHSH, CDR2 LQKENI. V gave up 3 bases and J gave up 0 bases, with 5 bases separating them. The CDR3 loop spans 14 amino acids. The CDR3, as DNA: TGTGCCAGCTCACCGAGAGCGAACACCGGGGAGCTGTTTTTT. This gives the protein CASSPRANTGELFF.

The CDR3 DNA is TGTGCCAGCAGCTTAGGGGGCTCAGAGACCCAGTACTTC. Protein: CASSLGGSETQYF. J is TRBJ2-5 and V is TRBV7-9, with D maybe TRBD1 (5 bases). V shed 1 base and J shed 4 bases, with 7 bases lying between them. The CDR3 has 13 residues. Germline CDR1 SEHNR, CDR2 FQNEAQ (reference sequence).

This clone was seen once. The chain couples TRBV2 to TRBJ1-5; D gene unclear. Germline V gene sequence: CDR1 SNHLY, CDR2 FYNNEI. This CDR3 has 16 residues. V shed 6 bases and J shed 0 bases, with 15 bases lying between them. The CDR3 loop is CASRAEVAISNQPQHF. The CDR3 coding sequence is TGTGCCAGCAGGGCAGAAGTAGCCATTAGCAATCAGCCCCAGCATTTT.

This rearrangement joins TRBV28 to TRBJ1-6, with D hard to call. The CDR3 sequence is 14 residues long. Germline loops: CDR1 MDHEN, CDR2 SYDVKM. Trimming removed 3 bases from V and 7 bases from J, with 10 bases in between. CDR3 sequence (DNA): TGTGCCAGCAGTTTCGGGGTGGGGAATTCACCCCTCCACTTT. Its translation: CASSFGVGNSPLHF.

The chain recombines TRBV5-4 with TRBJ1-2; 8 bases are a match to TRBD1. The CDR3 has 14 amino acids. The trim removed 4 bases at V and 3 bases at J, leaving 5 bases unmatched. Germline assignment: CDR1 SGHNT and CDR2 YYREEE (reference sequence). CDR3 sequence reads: CASSLLTGDYGYTF. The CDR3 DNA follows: TGTGCCAGCAGCCTTTTGACAGGGGACTATGGCTACACCTTC.

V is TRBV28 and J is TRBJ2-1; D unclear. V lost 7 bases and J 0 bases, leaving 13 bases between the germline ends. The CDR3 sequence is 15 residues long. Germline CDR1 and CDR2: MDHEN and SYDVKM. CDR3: CASIQPGGSYNEQFF. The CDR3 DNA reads TGTGCCAGCATTCAACCGGGTGGCTCCTACAATGAGCAGTTCTTC.

The CDR3 region is CASSYLRRGTGSPLHF. CDR3 nucleotide sequence: TGTGCCAGCAGTTACCTAAGGAGGGGGACGGGTTCACCCCTCCACTTT. The gene calls are TRBV6-5 and TRBJ1-6; TRBD1 might be the D (6 bases). The germline gives CDR1 MNHEY, CDR2 SVGAGI. The CDR3 sequence is 16 residues long. The V and J ends lost 2 bases and 9 bases respectively, with 17 bases between them.

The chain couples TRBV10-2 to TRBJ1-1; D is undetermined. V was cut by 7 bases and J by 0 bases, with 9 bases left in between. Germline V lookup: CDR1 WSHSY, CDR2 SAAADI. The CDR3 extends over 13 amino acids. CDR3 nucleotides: TGCGCCAGCACCCGGGCGGTGAACACTGAAGCTTTCTTT. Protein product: CASTRAVNTEAFF.

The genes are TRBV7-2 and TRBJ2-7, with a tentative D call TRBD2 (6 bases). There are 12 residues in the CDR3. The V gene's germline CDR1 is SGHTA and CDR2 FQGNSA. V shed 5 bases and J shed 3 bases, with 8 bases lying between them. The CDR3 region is CASSLDYYEQYF. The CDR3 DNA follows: TGTGCCAGCAGCCTGGACTACTACGAGCAGTACTTC. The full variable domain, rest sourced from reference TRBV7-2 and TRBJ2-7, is GAGVSQSPSNKVTEKGKDVELRCDPISGHTALYWYRQSLGQGLEFLIYFQGNSAPDKSGLPSDRFSAERTGGSVSTLTIQRTQQEDSAVYLCASSLDYYEQYFGPGTRLTVT.

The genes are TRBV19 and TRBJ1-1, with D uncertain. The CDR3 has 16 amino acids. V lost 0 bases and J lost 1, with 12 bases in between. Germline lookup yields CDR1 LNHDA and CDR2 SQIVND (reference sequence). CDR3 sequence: CASSIDLAGSNTEAFF. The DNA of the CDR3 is TGTGCCAGTAGTATAGATCTTGCCGGGTCGAACACTGAAGCTTTCTTT. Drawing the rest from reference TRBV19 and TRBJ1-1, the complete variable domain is DGGITQSPKYLFRKEGQNVTLSCEQNLNHDAMYWYRQDPGQGLRLIYYSQIVNDFQKGDIAEGYSVSREKKESFPLTVTSAQKNPTAFYLCASSIDLAGSNTEAFFGQGTRLTVV.

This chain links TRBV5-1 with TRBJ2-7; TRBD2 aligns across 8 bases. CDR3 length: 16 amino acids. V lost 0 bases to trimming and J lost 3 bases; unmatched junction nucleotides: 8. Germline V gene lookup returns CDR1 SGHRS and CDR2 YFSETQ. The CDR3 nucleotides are TGCGCCAGCAGCTTGGCGGCGACCAGCGGGAGCTACGAGCAGTACTTC. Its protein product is CASSLAATSGSYEQYF.

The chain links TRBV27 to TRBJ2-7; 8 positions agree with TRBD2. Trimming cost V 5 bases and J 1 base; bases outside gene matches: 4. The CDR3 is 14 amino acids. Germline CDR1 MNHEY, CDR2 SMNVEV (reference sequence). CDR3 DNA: TGTGCCAGCAGTCCGACTAGCGCATCCTACGAGCAGTACTTC. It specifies CASSPTSASYEQYF.